Below are 14 T cell receptor beta chains sequenced from a single sample in a study of cytomegalovirus exposure and HLA in healthy donors. 13 Jbeta primers and 60 Vbeta primers were used for the PCR. Some clones are missing from TCRdb's copy, which holds only in-frame ones; the method was immunoSEQ multiplex PCR. The repertoire has 180,000 or so clones, over 70% of them found once; the top ten carry around 3.5%. What was sequenced was PBMCs. These receptors originate from a woman in her sixties in good health and CMV-seropositive.

This clone was observed once. In nucleotides, the CDR3 is TGTGCCAGTAGTGAGAGAGGGAACTACGAGCAGTACTTC. Encoded protein: CASSERGNYEQYF. The V call is TRBV19, the J call TRBJ2-5; D might be TRBD2 (5 bases). The J call may be in error: the DNA end matches TRBJ2-7 better. The germline gives CDR1 LNHDA, CDR2 SQIVND (reference sequence). The CDR3 spans 13 residues.

The rearrangement links TRBV28 to TRBJ1-5; 9 nucleotides align to TRBD1. The CDR3 contains 14 residues. The trim removed 6 bases at V and 7 bases at J, leaving 7 bases unmatched. The germline CDR1 and CDR2 sequences are MDHEN and SYDVKM. CDR3 sequence: CASSADRGDQPQHF. The CDR3 coding sequence is TGTGCCAGCAGCGCGGACAGGGGCGACCAGCCCCAGCATTTT.

DNA for the CDR3: TGTGCCAGCAGCTTTACCCCCGGGACTAGCGGGAGTGGTAATGAGCAGTTCTTC. It is translated as CASSFTPGTSGSGNEQFF. This rearrangement joins TRBV28 to TRBJ2-1; 14 bases map to TRBD2. The length of the CDR3 is 18 residues. Per germline, CDR1 MDHEN and CDR2 SYDVKM. The ends lost 6 bases at V and 7 bases at J; junction bases unmatched: 14.

The chain joins TRBV28 to TRBJ2-7, with 9 bases lining up with TRBD1. Trimming took 9 bases from V and 6 from J; bases not matched to a gene: 3. Germline CDR1 reads MDHEN; CDR2 reads SYDVKM. The CDR3 contains 11 residues. CDR3 region: CARQGACEQYF. In DNA form, the CDR3 reads TGTGCCAGACAGGGGGCCTGCGAGCAGTACTTC.

The rearrangement links TRBV19 to TRBJ2-7; maybe TRBD2 (6 bases). Germline CDR1 reads LNHDA; CDR2 reads SQIVND (reference sequence). The CDR3 runs 13 residues. Deletions cut 6 bases from V and 3 bases from J, with 12 bases between. The CDR3 protein is CASREAGNYEQYF. CDR3 bases: TGTGCCAGTAGGGAGGCGGGAAACTACGAGCAGTACTTC.

This chain uses TRBV4-3 with TRBJ2-5; no clear D gene. Germline values: CDR1 LGHNA, CDR2 YSLEER. Trimming took off 0 bases at V and 8 bases at J, with 10 bases between the two ends. The CDR3 runs 13 residues. CDR3 nucleotides: TGCGCCAGCAGCCAAGAAACGAGAGCAACCCAGTACTTC. Amino acids: CASSQETRATQYF.

The chain combines TRBV6-5 with TRBJ1-1; 10 nucleotides line up with TRBD1. The CDR3 totals 14 residues. The V segment lost 5 bases and the J segment 4 bases; nucleotides outside the gene matches: 4. Germline-derived CDR1 and CDR2 are MNHEY and SVGAGI. CDR3 sequence reads: CASSTRTGGTEAFF. The CDR3 nucleotides are TGTGCCAGCAGTACCCGGACAGGGGGCACTGAAGCTTTCTTT.

This clone was recorded a few times. The J gene is TRBJ1-2, the V gene TRBV28; D is undetermined. CDR3 size: 13 residues. Trimming took 8 bases from V and 7 from J, leaving 17 bases between them. Germline V gene lookup returns CDR1 MDHEN and CDR2 SYDVKM. The CDR3 bases are TGTGCCAGCGGTGGGCGGGTCGGGAGTGGCTACACCTTC. It is translated as CASGGRVGSGYTF.

This sequence joins TRBV20-1 and TRBJ2-7; TRBD1 might be the D (6 bases). Trimming left V 5 bases short and J 3 bases short, with 8 bases between. The CDR3 is made up of 11 amino acids. Germline V gene sequence: CDR1 DFQATT, CDR2 SNEGSKA (reference sequence). CDR3 sequence (DNA): TGCAGTGCTGGGGACAACTACGAGCAGTACTTC. Protein sequence: CSAGDNYEQYF.

The rearrangement uses TRBV29-1 and TRBJ1-4; 7 bases agree with TRBD1. This CDR3 spans 13 amino acids. V was pared by 4 bases and J by 7 bases, with 6 bases of the junction left unmatched. CDR1 and CDR2 (germline): SQVTM, ANQGSEA. The CDR3 DNA reads TGCAGCGTTGCAGGGGGTCAGGGTGAAAAACTGTTTTTT. It codes for CSVAGGQGEKLFF. Variable domain in full (rest from reference TRBV29-1 and TRBJ1-4): SAVISQKPSRDICQRGTSLTIQCQVDSQVTMMFWYRQQPGQSLTLIATANQGSEATYESGFVIDKFPISRPNLTFSTLTVSNMSPEDSSIYLCSVAGGQGEKLFFGSGTQLSVL.

The chain carries TRBV28 and TRBJ2-4; D gene unclear. The germline V and J ends were trimmed by 2 bases and 5 bases, with 13 bases remaining between them. Germline V CDR1 and CDR2: MDHEN, SYDVKM. The CDR3 totals 15 residues. CDR3 in amino acids: CASSLDPKRENIQYF. The CDR3 DNA reads TGTGCCAGCAGTTTAGATCCTAAGAGAGAAAACATTCAGTACTTC.

This chain uses TRBV9 with TRBJ2-5; no definite D call. From germline, CDR1 is SGDLS and CDR2 YYNGEE. Trimming took 4 bases from V and 7 from J, leaving 11 bases between them. The CDR3 is 12 amino acids. The CDR3 sequence: CASSPQYGTQYF. CDR3 nucleotides: TGTGCCAGCAGCCCCCAGTATGGGACCCAGTACTTC. Full variable domain (missing parts from reference TRBV9 and TRBJ2-5): DSGVTQTPKHLITATGQRVTLRCSPRSGDLSVYWYQQSLDQGLQFLIQYYNGEERAKGNILERFSAQQFPDLHSELNLSSLELGDSALYFCASSPQYGTQYFGPGTRLLVL.

This chain connects TRBV19 to TRBJ2-2; TRBD1 agrees at 7 bases. This CDR3 contains 16 residues. The V segment lost 9 bases and the J segment 3 bases; nucleotides outside the gene matches: 13. Germline V lookup: CDR1 LNHDA, CDR2 SQIVND (reference sequence). The CDR3 DNA is TGTGCCAGCCAACCTACCGGGACAGCACACACCGGGGAGCTGTTTTTT. Protein sequence: CASQPTGTAHTGELFF.

The chain has TRBV27 and TRBJ2-6, with D tentatively TRBD2 (6 bases). Germline CDR1 MNHEY, CDR2 SMNVEV (reference sequence). The CDR3 length is 16 residues. V lost 9 bases to trimming and J lost 3 bases, with 18 bases between them. The DNA of the CDR3 is TGTGCCAGACCGCCGGGCGGGGAAGTTGGGGCCAACGTCCTGACTTTC. It codes for CARPPGGEVGANVLTF.